Listed below are T cell receptor beta chains from one sample, sequenced in a study of T cells in Graves' hyperthyroidism and ophthalmopathy. TCRdb re-called the multiplex PCR reads through MiXCR, storing one row per CDR3 protein. Among some 460,000 distinct CDR3 sequences, 15% to 19% were seen once, and the ten largest hold roughly 15%. The sequencing sample was made of blood. The receptors were sampled from a woman aged 18 to 35 with Graves' hyperthyroidism. CDR3s include the opening cysteine and the closing phenylalanine or tryptophan. Fields, in order: CDR3 length, D gene, J gene, V gene, clone size, CDR3 protein, CDR3 DNA. D genes are given only for firm matches. Expanded clones get a size class; other rows say once, few or many, or leave the size out.

length: 16; D: .; J: TRBJ1-5; V: TRBV4-3; size: .; CDR3: CASSQDRGGFNQPQHF; DNA: TGCGCCAGCAGCCAAGATAGGGGAGGGTTCAATCAGCCCCAGCATTTT
length: 13; D: .; J: TRBJ2-3; V: TRBV19; size: few; CDR3: CASSRGAADTQYF; DNA: TGTGCCAGTAGTAGAGGGGCCGCAGATACGCAGTATTTT
length: 13; D: .; J: TRBJ2-5; V: TRBV24-1; size: many; CDR3: CATSEQDQETQYF; DNA: TGTGCCACCAGTGAACAGGATCAAGAGACCCAGTACTTC
length: 14; D: .; J: TRBJ1-1; V: TRBV10-3; size: .; CDR3: CAIRERRGEAEAFF; DNA: TGTGCCATCCGTGAGAGGCGGGGTGAGGCTGAAGCTTTCTTT
length: 14; D: .; J: TRBJ2-7; V: TRBV5-1; size: once; CDR3: CASSDNTGTYEQYF; DNA: TGCGCCAGCAGCGACAACACAGGGACCTACGAGCAGTACTTC
length: 16; D: .; J: TRBJ1-4; V: TRBV28; size: .; CDR3: CASSPDRSQPNEKLFF; DNA: TGTGCCAGCAGTCCAGATAGGAGTCAGCCGAATGAAAAACTGTTTTTT
length: 17; D: TRBD2; J: TRBJ2-2; V: TRBV6-6; size: .; CDR3: CASSYDRLAVNTGELFF; DNA: TGTGCCAGCAGTTACGACCGACTAGCGGTTAACACCGGGGAGCTGTTTTTT
length: 17; D: TRBD2; J: TRBJ2-5; V: TRBV28; size: many; CDR3: CASSQDPGLAEQETQYF; DNA: TGTGCCAGCAGCCAAGATCCGGGACTAGCGGAGCAAGAGACCCAGTACTTC
length: 11; D: .; J: TRBJ1-1; V: TRBV29-1; size: many; CDR3: CSVPTFNEAFF; DNA: TGCAGCGTTCCGACTTTTAACGAAGCTTTCTTT
length: 16; D: TRBD2; J: TRBJ2-3; V: TRBV28; size: many; CDR3: CASSITSGVSTDTQYF; DNA: TGTGCCAGCAGCATCACTAGCGGGGTTAGCACAGATACGCAGTATTTT
length: 14; D: .; J: TRBJ2-5; V: TRBV11-2; size: many; CDR3: CASSSWERAETQYF; DNA: TGTGCCAGCAGCTCGTGGGAGCGAGCGGAGACCCAGTACTTC
length: 15; D: TRBD1; J: TRBJ1-2; V: TRBV3-1; size: .; CDR3: CASSPWTGTSYGYTF; DNA: TGTGCCAGCAGCCCTTGGACAGGTACTAGCTATGGCTACACCTTC
length: 16; D: TRBD2; J: TRBJ2-1; V: TRBV28; size: many; CDR3: CASSPLAGETYNEQFF; DNA: TGTGCCAGCAGTCCTCTAGCGGGAGAAACCTACAATGAGCAGTTCTTC
length: 14; D: .; J: TRBJ2-5; V: TRBV28; size: many; CDR3: CASSSRVKQETQYF; DNA: TGTGCCAGCAGTTCAAGAGTAAAACAAGAGACCCAGTACTTC
length: 16; D: .; J: TRBJ2-2; V: TRBV12-3/TRBV12-4; size: many; CDR3: CASSFVRTANTGELFF; DNA: TGTGCCAGCAGTTTTGTTCGGACAGCGAACACCGGGGAGCTGTTTTTT
length: 14; D: TRBD2; J: TRBJ2-7; V: TRBV7-9; size: many; CDR3: CASSLPGLVHEQYF; DNA: TGTGCCAGCAGCCTCCCGGGACTAGTGCACGAGCAGTACTTC
length: 17; D: TRBD1; J: TRBJ2-2; V: TRBV16; size: .; CDR3: CASSRTGTGYPETELFF; DNA: TGTGCCAGCAGCCGAACCGGGACAGGGTACCCAGAGACGGAGCTGTTTTTT
length: 14; D: TRBD1; J: TRBJ1-2; V: TRBV5-1; size: many; CDR3: CASSLWTGGDGYTF; DNA: TGCGCCAGCAGCTTGTGGACAGGGGGCGATGGCTACACCTTC
length: 16; D: TRBD2; J: TRBJ2-1; V: TRBV4-1; size: .; CDR3: CASSQEASGSFYEQFF; DNA: TGCGCCAGCAGCCAAGAGGCTAGCGGGAGTTTCTATGAGCAGTTCTTC
length: 14; D: .; J: TRBJ1-2; V: TRBV20-1; size: many; CDR3: CSARILQGLGGYTF; DNA: TGCAGTGCTAGGATTCTCCAGGGGTTGGGAGGCTACACCTTC
length: 13; D: .; J: TRBJ2-3; V: TRBV7-6; size: many; CDR3: CASSLASIDTQYF; DNA: TGTGCCAGCAGCTTAGCCTCGATAGATACGCAGTATTTT
length: 14; D: .; J: TRBJ2-1; V: TRBV6-5; size: .; CDR3: CASRYRSSYNEQFF; DNA: TGTGCCAGCAGGTACCGGAGCTCCTACAATGAGCAGTTCTTC
length: 11; D: .; J: TRBJ2-3; V: TRBV29-1; size: few; CDR3: CSVGPTDTQYF; DNA: TGCAGCGTGGGCCCCACAGATACGCAGTATTTT